The table lists the clone carrying this T cell receptor beta chain with a count of one. Its antigen is currently unknown. The sample comes from a study of T cell responses to AZD1222 COVID-19 vaccine. This table comes from immunoSEQ multiplex PCR, and its TCRdb copy is limited to in-frame clones, with some not included. The sample holds over 120,000 clones, 85% to 95% seen once. Germline V lookup: CDR1 MDHEN, CDR2 SYDVKM. The CDR3 has 17 residues. After removal of 2 bases from V and 4 bases from J, the junction contained 11 bases not matched to a gene. Findings of the study overall: At baseline, just 6 or 7 AZD1222 recipients tested seropositive. The repertoires were collected only after the peak T cell response. A mostly white British donor set with more females was recruited, and clonal diversity was possibly underestimated. Per reports, nearly half of all spike-specific TCRs target regions that are unmutated in variants.

The sequences come from peripheral blood, collected after recovery from COVID-19. The source of this sequence is an adult who had recovered from COVID-19. This rearrangement joins TRBV28 to TRBJ2-5, with 9 bases that match TRBD2. The CDR3 DNA follows: TGTGCCAGCAGTTTACTTAGCGGGAGCGGGGGTTTAGAGACCCAGTACTTC. This translates into CASSLLSGSGGLETQYF.